The 17 T cell receptor beta chains below were found in one sample sequenced in a study of beta chain features in type 1 diabetes. Isolated RNA was reverse transcribed in full, so expressed TCRB transcripts were sequenced. Assay used: immunoSEQ multiplex PCR; TCRdb lists only in-frame clones, some missing. The sample includes 860,000 or so clones, about 17% of them seen just once. The source material was naive CD4+ T cells from blood. The source of these receptors is a young woman in good health.

This clone was seen many times. The chain uses TRBV7-9 and TRBJ2-1; 9 nucleotides match TRBD2. Trimming removed 7 bases from V and 3 bases from J; junction bases left unmatched: 4. From germline, CDR1 is SEHNR and CDR2 FQNEAQ (reference sequence). The CDR3 contains 14 residues. This CDR3 is CASTSSGSYNEQFF. The CDR3 DNA follows: TGTGCCAGCACCAGTAGCGGGAGCTACAATGAGCAGTTCTTC.

This clone has just a few counts. The chain combines TRBV2 with TRBJ2-7; possibly TRBD1 for D (6 bases). The germline V gene has CDR1 SNHLY and CDR2 FYNNEI. The CDR3 consists of 14 residues. V lost 1 base and J lost 4, with 11 bases in between. CDR3 sequence reads: CASSEVNREYEQYF. The CDR3 bases are TGTGCCAGCAGTGAAGTGAACAGGGAGTACGAGCAGTACTTC.

This clone was picked up a small number of times. The chain recombines TRBV7-9 with TRBJ1-1; D call uncertain. The CDR3 extends over 16 amino acids. V was trimmed by 3 bases and J by 4 bases, leaving 18 bases between them. Germline lookup yields CDR1 SEHNR and CDR2 FQNEAQ (reference sequence). This chain's CDR3 is CASSFRPGTESTEAFF. The CDR3 DNA sequence: TGTGCCAGCAGCTTCAGGCCAGGTACTGAGAGCACTGAAGCTTTCTTT.

This clone occurred a few times. The chain uses TRBV5-1 and TRBJ2-6; unclear D gene. This CDR3 spans 12 amino acids. CDR1 is SGHRS, CDR2 YFSETQ, per germline. CDR3: CASHPGANVLTF. The CDR3 DNA follows: TGCGCAAGTCACCCTGGGGCCAACGTCCTGACTTTC.

A few counts support this clone. The rearrangement uses TRBV18 and TRBJ2-7; 7 nucleotides match TRBD1. The CDR3 length is 14 residues. Looked up from germline, CDR1 is KGHSH and CDR2 is LQKENI. Losses at the gene ends were 0 bases for V and 4 bases for J; bases not matched to a gene: 3. The CDR3 loop is CASSPPGQQYEQYF. CDR3 in DNA: TGTGCCAGCTCACCACCGGGACAGCAATACGAGCAGTACTTC.

This clone was found a few times. Other DNA sequences in the same sample also yield this CDR3. This chain links TRBV18 with TRBJ2-7, with 9 bases matching TRBD1. CDR1 and CDR2 from the germline V gene are KGHSH and LQKENI. The CDR3 covers 15 residues. Losses at the gene ends were 3 bases for V and 3 bases for J; bases not matched to a gene: 6. In DNA form, the CDR3 reads TGTGCCAGCTCACCTGGCACAGGGGGCGGCTACGAGCAGTACTTC. Residues: CASSPGTGGGYEQYF. The full variable domain, its missing parts supplied by reference TRBV18 and TRBJ2-7, is NAGVMQNPRHLVRRRGQEARLRCSPMKGHSHVYWYRQLPEEGLKFMVYLQKENIIDESGMPKERFSAEFPKEGPSILRIQQVVRGDSAAYFCASSPGTGGGYEQYFGPGTRLTVT.

This clone turned up a few times. V and J are TRBV7-2 and TRBJ1-1, with a possible D match to TRBD1 (6 bases). Trimming removed 8 bases at V and 0 bases at J, with 10 bases between. The CDR3 covers 13 residues. Per germline, CDR1 SGHTA and CDR2 FQGNSA. The DNA of the CDR3 is TGTGCCAGCTTTCGGGACATGAACACTGAAGCTTTCTTT. It is translated as CASFRDMNTEAFF.

This clone has only a few counts. The CDR3 loop is CASSQGTQETQYF. The DNA for the CDR3 is TGCGCCAGCAGCCAAGGCACCCAAGAGACCCAGTACTTC. The chain is built from TRBV4-3 and TRBJ2-5; D not resolved. Germline V lookup: CDR1 LGHNA, CDR2 YSLEER. V was shortened by 1 base and J by 1 base, with 4 bases between the two germline ends. There are 13 residues in the CDR3.

The chain is built from TRBV19 and TRBJ2-7; no clear D gene. Germline assignment: CDR1 LNHDA and CDR2 SQIVND (reference sequence). The CDR3 runs 15 residues. V gave up 10 bases and J gave up 3 bases, with 22 bases separating them. This CDR3 is CATASLEAGNYEQYF. CDR3 DNA: TGTGCCACCGCGTCCCTCGAGGCAGGTAACTACGAGCAGTACTTC.

For this clone: Other DNA sequences in the same sample also yield this CDR3. CDR3 sequence reads: CASSAGLQETQYF. In nucleotides, the CDR3 is TGTGCCAGCAGCGCTGGACTACAAGAGACCCAGTACTTC. V gene TRBV9 combines with J gene TRBJ2-5; D might be TRBD2 (6 bases). The V gene's germline CDR1 is SGDLS and CDR2 YYNGEE. This CDR3 is 13 amino acids long. V was cut by 3 bases and J by 2 bases, with 8 bases left in between.

The chain combines TRBV18 with TRBJ1-1, with D perhaps TRBD1 (5 bases). The CDR3 spans 15 residues. V shed 5 bases and J shed 4 bases, with 17 bases lying between them. In germline, CDR1 is KGHSH, CDR2 LQKENI. CDR3: CASSYKTWQGTEAFF. CDR3 sequence (DNA): TGTGCCAGCTCATACAAGACATGGCAGGGCACTGAAGCTTTCTTT.

The chain recombines TRBV10-3 with TRBJ2-2; tentative D call: TRBD1 (6 bases). Trimming removed 6 bases at V and 4 bases at J, with 12 bases between. The CDR3 extends over 14 amino acids. Germline values: CDR1 ENHRY, CDR2 SYGVKD. The CDR3 DNA is TGTGCCATCAGCTCGACAGGTTCCACCGGGGAGCTGTTTTTT. It translates to CAISSTGSTGELFF.

This chain connects TRBV6-5 to TRBJ1-1, with D perhaps matching TRBD1 (5 bases). Germline assignment: CDR1 MNHEY and CDR2 SVGAGI. The CDR3 runs to 14 residues. The V end was cut by 7 bases, the J end by 4 bases, with 16 bases between. The CDR3 here is CASTERGVSTEAFF. The CDR3 DNA sequence: TGTGCCAGCACCGAGCGGGGGGTGAGCACTGAAGCTTTCTTT.

The genes are TRBV4-2 and TRBJ2-5; 8 nucleotides match TRBD1. The CDR3 loop spans 14 amino acids. The germline V gene has CDR1 LGHNA and CDR2 YNFKEQ. J lost 4 bases, V lost 6 bases, and 7 bases had no gene match. CDR3 in DNA: TGTGCCAGCAGTCCACGCAGGGGGCCAGAGACCCAGTACTTC. As protein: CASSPRRGPETQYF.

The rearrangement joins TRBV2 to TRBJ1-1, with 9 positions matching TRBD1. The junction had 28 bases not matched to a gene; V was cut back by 2 bases and J by 9 bases. CDR3 size: 21 residues. The germline CDR1 and CDR2 sequences are SNHLY and FYNNEI. In DNA, the CDR3 is TGTGCCAGCAGTGAAAGACCCTACGGACAGGGGACGGATTTACACCTTCCCCAAGCTTTCTTT. Amino acid sequence: CASSERPYGQGTDLHLPQAFF.

This clone was detected a few times. The chain couples TRBV28 to TRBJ1-3, with D perhaps TRBD1 (5 bases). The CDR3 extends over 16 amino acids. Germline V CDR1 and CDR2: MDHEN, SYDVKM. V was pared by 1 base and J by 0 bases, with 10 bases between. CDR3 in DNA: TGTGCCAGCAGTTTATCCCCAGGGAACTCTGGAAACACCATATATTTT. Translation: CASSLSPGNSGNTIYF. The variable domain in full, with the rest retrieved from reference TRBV28 and TRBJ1-3, is DVKVTQSSRYLVKRTGEKVFLECVQDMDHENMFWYRQDPGLGLRLIYFSYDVKMKEKGDIPEGYSVSREKKERFSLILESASTNQTSMYLCASSLSPGNSGNTIYFGEGSWLTVV.

The J gene is TRBJ2-7, the V gene TRBV19, with D maybe TRBD1 (6 bases). Germline lookup yields CDR1 LNHDA and CDR2 SQIVND (reference sequence). This CDR3 has 15 amino acids. Between the trimmed V and J ends, which lost 2 bases and 3 bases, there was a span of 14 bases. The CDR3 spells CASSISDRNIYEQYF. The CDR3 coding sequence is TGTGCCAGTAGTATATCAGACAGGAATATCTACGAGCAGTACTTC.